This TCR beta chain was documented in a study of cytomegalovirus exposure and HLA in healthy donors. Findings and limits, study-wide: What a later analysis reportedly showed was that an Asian-associated ancestry cluster had fewer N-insertions than the roughly 670-donor mean. Generally TCR sequences proved uncommon, though certain public TCRs appeared in numerous donors. Among immune exposure information, only CMV serostatus was available. Later analysis demonstrated an association between a missense DCLRE1C variant and TCR beta V- and J-gene trimming.

With 60 Vbeta and 13 Jbeta primers, the PCR was carried out. The data were produced by immunoSEQ multiplex PCR, yet TCRdb's version contains in-frame clones alone and is incomplete. The sample includes about 190,000 clones, almost 80% seen only once; the top ten take 1.6%. A note on this clone: The antigen remains unidentified.

The specimen sequenced was PBMCs. The origin of this receptor is a young woman in good health and CMV-seronegative.

CDR3 protein: CASSGTGYAGELFF. CDR3 coding DNA: TGTGCCAGTAGTGGGACAGGGTATGCCGGGGAGCTGTTTTTT. The V and J genes are TRBV19 and TRBJ2-2, with 9 bases identical to TRBD1. Germline V gene data show CDR1 as LNHDA and CDR2 as SQIVND (reference sequence). The trim removed 5 bases at V and 6 bases at J, leaving 4 bases unmatched. The CDR3 is made up of 14 amino acids.